This T cell receptor beta chain came from a study of blood T cell repertoires in COVID-19. Study information: The cDNA or gDNA used as material had been derived from T cells, B-cell-depleted T cells, or PBMCs.

The V gene end was trimmed by 1 base and the J gene end by 2 bases; junction bases not matched to a gene: 7. Germline V gene lookup returns CDR1 SGHNT and CDR2 YENEEA. The CDR3 consists of 19 residues. The participants were between roughly 18 and 89 years old and came from some 23 US areas. In the original processing: Estimated nucleated cell counts came from reference gene primer amplification. Assay used: immunoSEQ multiplex PCR; TCRdb lists only in-frame clones, some missing. That table supplies the V and J calls and clone size; D and trimming were determined from the DNA. This sample has about 220,000 clones, with approximately 90% found just once.

This receptor was obtained from a woman younger than 30 in a cohort exposed to, infected with or recovered from COVID-19 (not recorded which). The specimen sequenced was PBMCs or T cells enriched from blood (not recorded which). The rearrangement links TRBV11-3 to TRBJ2-3, with 15 bases that match TRBD2. In DNA form, the CDR3 reads TGTGCCAGCAGCTTAGCCGGGACTAGCGGGAGGACCCTCACAGATACGCAGTATTTT. This translates into CASSLAGTSGRTLTDTQYF.